This TCR beta chain was observed in a study of shared clonotypes between healthy human individuals. This CDR3 spans 15 amino acids. Germline V gene data show CDR1 as SGHTS and CDR2 as YDEGEE. The V and J ends lost 5 bases and 1 base respectively, with 15 bases between them. Method: immunoSEQ multiplex PCR; TCRdb's copy keeps in-frame clones and lacks some. The repertoire holds 2 million to 2.5 million clones, 90% to 95% seen once, with roughly 0.36% in the top ten. This TCR came from a man younger than 35 in good health. Some clones in this sample may be carry-over from other donors' samples. The V gene is TRBV5-8, the J gene TRBJ1-1; D is unresolved. The sequencing sample was made of naive CD4+ T cells from PBMCs. As for subset: CD45RA+ positively selected. The CDR3 here is CASSRGLHSNTEAFF. The CDR3 nucleotides read TGTGCCAGCAGTCGAGGACTACACTCGAACACTGAAGCTTTCTTT.